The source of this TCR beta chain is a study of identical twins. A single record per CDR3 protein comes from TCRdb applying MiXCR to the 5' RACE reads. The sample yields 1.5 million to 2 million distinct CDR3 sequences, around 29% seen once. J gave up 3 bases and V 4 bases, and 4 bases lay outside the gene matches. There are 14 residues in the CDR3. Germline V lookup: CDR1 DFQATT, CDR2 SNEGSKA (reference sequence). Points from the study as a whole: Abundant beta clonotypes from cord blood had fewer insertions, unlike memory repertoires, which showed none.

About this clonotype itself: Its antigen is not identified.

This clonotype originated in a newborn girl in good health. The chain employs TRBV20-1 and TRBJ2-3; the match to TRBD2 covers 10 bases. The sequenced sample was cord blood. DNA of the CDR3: TGCAGTGCTACATGGACTAGCGGAACAGATACGCAGTATTTT. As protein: CSATWTSGTDTQYF.